This T cell receptor beta chain came from a study of CD8 T cells in ankylosing spondylitis. Study-wide findings and caveats: Apparently characteristic of ankylosing spondylitis blood was a TCR beta motif (eight highly homologous variants). Clones linked to disease were reported to show significant enrichment in matched ankylosing spondylitis synovial fluid.

Using quantitative 5'-RACE with molecular barcodes, the authors made TCR beta libraries. TCRdb recomputed calls from the 5' RACE reads with MiXCR, one row per CDR3 protein. The sample yields about 800,000 distinct CDR3 sequences, approximately 10% seen once. Unmatched junction bases numbered 11, after V lost 2 bases and J lost 5 bases. This CDR3 is built from 17 residues. Per germline, CDR1 SGHRS and CDR2 YFSETQ. Comment on this clonotype: Its antigen remains unidentified.

This clonotype originated in a male donor with ankylosing spondylitis. This chain uses TRBV5-1 with TRBJ2-5; 11 bases fit TRBD2. The sequencing sample was made of blood, either unsorted or a sorted T cell fraction (not recorded which). The CDR3 coding sequence is TGCGCCAGCAGCTTCGGACTAGCGGGCATTGGGTTGGAGACCCAGTACTTC. This sequence encodes CASSFGLAGIGLETQYF. The full variable domain, in which reference TRBV5-1 and TRBJ2-5 provide the parts outside the CDR3, is KAGVTQTPRYLIKTRGQQVTLSCSPISGHRSVSWYQQTPGQGLQFLFEYFSETQRNKGNFPGRFSGRQFSNSRSEMNVSTLELGDSALYLCASSFGLAGIGLETQYFGPGTRLLVL.